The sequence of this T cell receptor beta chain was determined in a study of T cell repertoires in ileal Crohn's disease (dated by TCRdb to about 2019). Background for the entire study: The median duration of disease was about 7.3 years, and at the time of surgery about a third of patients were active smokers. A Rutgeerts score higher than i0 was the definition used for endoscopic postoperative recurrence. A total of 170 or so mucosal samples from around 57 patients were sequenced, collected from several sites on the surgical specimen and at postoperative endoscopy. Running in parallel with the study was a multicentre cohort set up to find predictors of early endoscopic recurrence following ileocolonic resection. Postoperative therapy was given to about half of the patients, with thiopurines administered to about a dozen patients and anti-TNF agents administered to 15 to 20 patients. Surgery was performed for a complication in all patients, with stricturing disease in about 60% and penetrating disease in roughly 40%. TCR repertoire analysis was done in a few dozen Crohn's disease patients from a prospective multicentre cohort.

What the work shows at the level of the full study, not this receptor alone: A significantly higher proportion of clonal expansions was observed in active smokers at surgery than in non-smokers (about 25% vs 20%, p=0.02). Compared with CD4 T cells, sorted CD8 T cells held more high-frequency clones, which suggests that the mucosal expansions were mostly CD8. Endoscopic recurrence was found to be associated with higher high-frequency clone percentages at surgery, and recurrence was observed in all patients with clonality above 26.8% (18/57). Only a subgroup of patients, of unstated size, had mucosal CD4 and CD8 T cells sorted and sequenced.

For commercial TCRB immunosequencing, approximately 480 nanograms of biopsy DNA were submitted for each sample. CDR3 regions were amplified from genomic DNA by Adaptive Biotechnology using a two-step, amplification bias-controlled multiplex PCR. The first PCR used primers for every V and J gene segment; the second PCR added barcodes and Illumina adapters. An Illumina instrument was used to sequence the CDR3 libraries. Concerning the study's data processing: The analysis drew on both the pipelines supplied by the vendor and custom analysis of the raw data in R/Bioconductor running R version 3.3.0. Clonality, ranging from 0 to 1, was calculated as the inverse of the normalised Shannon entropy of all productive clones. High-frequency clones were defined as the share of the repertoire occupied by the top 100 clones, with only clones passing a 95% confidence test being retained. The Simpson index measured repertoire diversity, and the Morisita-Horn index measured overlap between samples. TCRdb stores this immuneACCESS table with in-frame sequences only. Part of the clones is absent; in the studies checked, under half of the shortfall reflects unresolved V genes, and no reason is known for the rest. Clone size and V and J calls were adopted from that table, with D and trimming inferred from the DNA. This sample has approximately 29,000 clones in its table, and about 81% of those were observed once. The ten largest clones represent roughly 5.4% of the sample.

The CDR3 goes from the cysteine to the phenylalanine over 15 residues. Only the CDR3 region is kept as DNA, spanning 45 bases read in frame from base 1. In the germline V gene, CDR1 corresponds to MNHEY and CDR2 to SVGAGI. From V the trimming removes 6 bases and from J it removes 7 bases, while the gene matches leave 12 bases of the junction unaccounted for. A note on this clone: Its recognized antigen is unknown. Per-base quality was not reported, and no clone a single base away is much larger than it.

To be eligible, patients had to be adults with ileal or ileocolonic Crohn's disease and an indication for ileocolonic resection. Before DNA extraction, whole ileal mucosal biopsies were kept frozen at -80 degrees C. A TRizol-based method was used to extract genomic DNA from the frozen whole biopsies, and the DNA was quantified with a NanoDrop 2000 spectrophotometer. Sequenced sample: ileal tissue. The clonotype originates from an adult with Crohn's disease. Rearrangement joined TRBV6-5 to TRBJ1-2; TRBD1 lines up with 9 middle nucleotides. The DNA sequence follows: TGTGCCAGCAGCACTTACCCGGGACAGGGTCGTGGCTACACCTTC. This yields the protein CASSTYPGQGRGYTF.